The 30 T cell receptor beta chains in this list originate from one sample, sequenced in a study of Tregs in tolerant kidney transplant recipients. Assay: immunoSEQ multiplex PCR; the TCRdb copy retains only in-frame clones and omits some. This sample yields roughly 120,000 clones, of which approximately 90% are seen a single time; approximately 0.54% belongs to the top ten. The sequenced sample was CD4+ T cells from blood. The receptors were sampled from a human donor in good health.

This clone has a handful of counts. The chain recombines TRBV29-1 with TRBJ2-3; D is possibly TRBD1 (5 bases). Germline V lookup: CDR1 SQVTM, CDR2 ANQGSEA. V was clipped by 5 bases and J by 3 bases, with 9 bases between them. The CDR3 sequence is 12 residues long. The CDR3 coding sequence is TGCAGCGTTCGTCGACAGACAGATACGCAGTATTTT. This sequence encodes CSVRRQTDTQYF.

This rearrangement joins TRBV21-1 to TRBJ1-1. TRBV21-1 represents a pseudogene. The CDR3 runs 17 residues. The CDR3 DNA is TGTGCCAGCAGCAAATACGTGGAGCGGACAATGAACACTGAAGCTTTCTTT. Protein sequence: CASSKYVERTMNTEAFF.

The rearrangement joins TRBV18 to TRBJ1-1, with 7 bases matching TRBD1. The CDR3 runs to 18 residues. The V gene's germline CDR1 is KGHSH and CDR2 LQKENI. J lost 4 bases, V lost 3 bases, and 17 bases had no gene match. The CDR3 DNA follows: TGTGCCAGCTCACCCGACTGGGGAGGGGGCAAACCGGGCACTGAAGCTTTCTTT. This sequence encodes CASSPDWGGGKPGTEAFF.

Only one count was recorded for this clone. This chain links TRBV29-1 with TRBJ2-5, with D perhaps assigned TRBD1 or TRBD2 (7 bases each). Germline V CDR1 and CDR2: SQVTM, ANQGSEA. The CDR3 is 15 amino acids. Trimming took off 5 bases at V and 3 bases at J, with 19 bases between the two ends. The CDR3 spells CSVQQGRDWEETQYF. CDR3 nucleotides: TGCAGCGTTCAACAGGGGAGGGATTGGGAAGAGACCCAGTACTTC.

The rearrangement uses TRBV2 and TRBJ1-6, with 7 positions matching TRBD1. V shed 7 bases and J 3 bases; nucleotides not matched to a gene: 6. The CDR3 covers 15 residues. Per germline, CDR1 SNHLY and CDR2 FYNNEI. CDR3 in amino acids: CASKRQGNYNSPLHF. Here the CDR3 DNA reads TGTGCCAGCAAACGACAGGGAAACTATAATTCACCCCTCCACTTT.

The V call is TRBV19, the J call TRBJ1-4; TRBD1 matches 7 bases. From germline, CDR1 is LNHDA and CDR2 SQIVND (reference sequence). With 6 bases clipped from V and 4 bases from J, the junction kept 14 bases outside the gene matches. CDR3 length: 17 residues. The CDR3 reads CASSLRGTVLLNEKLFF. The CDR3 DNA follows: TGTGCCAGTAGCTTACGAGGGACAGTCCTGCTTAATGAAAAACTGTTTTTT.

The gene calls are TRBV19 and TRBJ2-7; D ambiguous. The CDR3 sequence is 14 residues long. The germline V gene encodes CDR1 LNHDA and CDR2 SQIVND (reference sequence). The germline V and J ends were trimmed by 3 bases and 0 bases, with 9 bases remaining between them. In DNA form, the CDR3 reads TGTGCCAGTAGTATTGAGATACTCTCCTACGAGCAGTACTTC. Protein: CASSIEILSYEQYF.

The gene calls are TRBV11-2 and TRBJ1-4; D is undetermined. Trimming left V 5 bases short and J 5 bases short, with 9 bases between. CDR3 length: 13 residues. Per germline, CDR1 SGHAT and CDR2 FQNNGV. CDR3 nucleotide sequence: TGTGCCAGCAGCCCCTTGAGGAATGAAAAACTGTTTTTT. This gives the protein CASSPLRNEKLFF.

The chain carries TRBV7-9 and TRBJ1-1; no definite D call. Deletions cut 5 bases from V and 5 bases from J, with 21 bases between. CDR1 SEHNR and CDR2 FQNEAQ come from the germline V gene (reference sequence). There are 16 residues in the CDR3. In DNA, the CDR3 is TGTGCCAGCAGCCCCCGTTTGTTCTTGCAAGGTACTGAAGCTTTCTTT. This sequence encodes CASSPRLFLQGTEAFF.

V and J are TRBV15 and TRBJ1-3, with D unclear. The germline V gene encodes CDR1 LNHNV and CDR2 YYDKDF (reference sequence). The V end lost 4 bases, the J end lost 4 bases, and 17 bases lay between the germline ends. This CDR3 spans 16 amino acids. Written as DNA, the CDR3 is TGTGCCACCAGCAAAACAATTCGGGTTTCAGGAAACACCATATATTTT. It codes for CATSKTIRVSGNTIYF.

The rearrangement links TRBV19 to TRBJ2-3; no definite D call. Germline CDR1 reads LNHDA; CDR2 reads SQIVND (reference sequence). CDR3 length: 15 residues. Between the trimmed V and J ends, which lost 6 bases and 2 bases, there was a span of 15 bases. CDR3 coding DNA: TGTGCCAGTAGATACCCCGGTGCTCCCACAGATACGCAGTATTTT. Amino acid sequence: CASRYPGAPTDTQYF. The whole variable domain, remainder taken from reference TRBV19 and TRBJ2-3, is DGGITQSPKYLFRKEGQNVTLSCEQNLNHDAMYWYRQDPGQGLRLIYYSQIVNDFQKGDIAEGYSVSREKKESFPLTVTSAQKNPTAFYLCASRYPGAPTDTQYFGPGTRLTVL.

The chain carries TRBV5-1 and TRBJ1-2; D is uncertain. The germline V and J ends were trimmed by 0 bases and 1 base, with 13 bases remaining between them. The germline gives CDR1 SGHRS, CDR2 YFSETQ. The CDR3 loop spans 16 amino acids. CDR3 sequence (DNA): TGCGCCAGCAGCTTGGTCCCTTGGGGAGATAACTATGGCTACACCTTC. Translated: CASSLVPWGDNYGYTF.

Points on this clone: Other nucleotide sequences in the sample specify the same CDR3. The chain couples TRBV10-1 to TRBJ1-5; D is uncertain. Trimming cost V 6 bases and J 6 bases, with 12 bases left between them. The CDR3 loop spans 13 amino acids. CDR1 WNHNN and CDR2 SYGVQD come from the germline V gene (reference sequence). The CDR3 region has the DNA TGCGCCAGCAGCGCCGGAGGAAGTCAGCCCCAGCATTTT. Protein sequence: CASSAGGSQPQHF.

The chain is built from TRBV9 and TRBJ2-5, with TRBD2 matching over 8 bases. The CDR3 totals 15 residues. The V gene's germline CDR1 is SGDLS and CDR2 YYNGEE. Trimming at V came to 3 bases and at J to 5 bases, leaving 9 bases not matched to a gene. CDR3 protein: CASSARGGGGETQYF. CDR3 nucleotides: TGTGCCAGCAGCGCCCGGGGGGGCGGAGGGGAGACCCAGTACTTC.

This chain links TRBV15 with TRBJ1-2; tentative D call: TRBD1 (6 bases). The V end was cut by 1 base, the J end by 1 base, with 13 bases between. This CDR3 is built from 16 residues. Germline assignment: CDR1 LNHNV and CDR2 YYDKDF (reference sequence). The CDR3 DNA reads TGTGCCACCAGCAGAGCCCAGGGGCCCCTTAACTATGGCTACACCTTC. This translates into CATSRAQGPLNYGYTF.

The chain combines TRBV5-4 with TRBJ2-2; weak D call: TRBD2 (5 bases). The CDR3 is 15 amino acids. Trimming left V 1 base short and J 6 bases short, with 13 bases between. Germline CDR1 is SGHNT and CDR2 is YYREEE (reference sequence). Written as DNA, the CDR3 is TGTGCCAGCAGCTTGCAAGTGGCTAGCCCCGGGGAGCTGTTTTTT. It translates to CASSLQVASPGELFF.

This clone occurred a few times. The same CDR3 can be traced to other DNA sequences in this sample. The J gene is TRBJ1-5, the V gene TRBV7-9; D remains ambiguous. With 1 base removed from V and 0 bases from J, the gap between germline ends came to 7 bases. This CDR3 has 15 amino acids. CDR1 is SEHNR and CDR2 is FQNEAQ in the germline V gene (reference sequence). The CDR3 DNA follows: TGTGCCAGCAGCTTAGGCGGATATAGCAATCAGCCCCAGCATTTT. Its protein is CASSLGGYSNQPQHF.

The J gene is TRBJ2-7, the V gene TRBV5-1; D perhaps matches TRBD1 (6 bases). From germline, CDR1 is SGHRS and CDR2 YFSETQ. The V and J ends lost 3 bases and 2 bases respectively, with 15 bases between them. The CDR3 covers 15 residues. The CDR3 DNA is TGCGCCAGCAGCTCAACCGGGACATCCACCTACGAGCAGTACTTC. It encodes CASSSTGTSTYEQYF.

V is TRBV6-5 and J is TRBJ2-5, with 12 positions matching TRBD2. V lost 5 bases and J lost 5; bases outside the gene matches: 3. This CDR3 region has 14 residues. Germline V gene data show CDR1 as MNHEY and CDR2 as SVGAGI. CDR3 sequence reads: CASSRLAGVETQYF. The CDR3 bases are TGTGCCAGCAGTCGACTAGCGGGAGTTGAGACCCAGTACTTC.

The CDR3 sequence: CAWSVPNHYRGGTEAFF. The CDR3 DNA sequence: TGTGCCTGGAGTGTACCGAACCATTACAGGGGAGGGACTGAAGCTTTCTTT. The V gene is TRBV30, the J gene TRBJ1-1; 7 bases match TRBD1. Germline-derived CDR1 and CDR2 are GTSNPN and SVGIG (reference sequence). There are 17 residues in the CDR3. After removal of 0 bases from V and 5 bases from J, the junction contained 15 bases not matched to a gene.

This chain joins TRBV12-5 and TRBJ2-1; 10 nucleotides agree with TRBD2. Germline CDR1 and CDR2: LGHNT and FRNRAP. The CDR3 length is 16 residues. The V and J ends lost 1 base and 5 bases, in that order; junction bases with no gene match: 5. The CDR3 is CASGLGTSGANNEQFF. The CDR3 DNA sequence: TGTGCTAGTGGTTTGGGGACTAGCGGAGCCAACAATGAGCAGTTCTTC.

This chain joins TRBV6-5 and TRBJ1-3; D perhaps matches TRBD1 (5 bases). Germline CDR1 is MNHEY and CDR2 is SVGAGI. This CDR3 is built from 13 residues. V gave up 4 bases and J gave up 4 bases, with 8 bases separating them. CDR3 nucleotides: TGTGCCAGCAGTTCGGGACCCGGAAACACCATATATTTT. Its translation: CASSSGPGNTIYF.

The chain couples TRBV4-1 to TRBJ1-5; the D is unclear. Per the germline V gene, CDR1 is MGHRA and CDR2 is YSYEKL. The CDR3 runs 17 residues. Trimming left V 0 bases short and J 2 bases short, with 14 bases between. In nucleotides, the CDR3 is TGCGCCAGCAGCCAAGAGGGCCTTGGTTGGGGCAATCAGCCCCAGCATTTT. Protein: CASSQEGLGWGNQPQHF.

J is TRBJ2-7 and V is TRBV19; tentative D call: TRBD2 (5 bases). The CDR3 consists of 15 residues. Germline CDR1 is LNHDA and CDR2 is SQIVND (reference sequence). Trimming cost V 5 bases and J 3 bases, with 17 bases left between them. The CDR3 sequence: CASSLFPSGFYEQYF. CDR3 DNA sequence: TGTGCCAGTAGTCTATTCCCCTCGGGGTTCTACGAGCAGTACTTC.

This chain uses TRBV5-6 with TRBJ1-5; D call uncertain. Trimming left V 2 bases short and J 7 bases short, with 13 bases between. The CDR3 is made up of 14 amino acids. CDR1 and CDR2 from the germline V gene are SGHDT and YYEEEE. The CDR3 nucleotides are TGTGCCAGCAGCTTTTCGGGCAGATGGCAGCCCCAGCATTTT. Protein sequence: CASSFSGRWQPQHF. Based on the CDR3 plus reference TRBV5-6 and TRBJ1-5, the full variable domain is DAGVTQSPTHLIKTRGQQVTLRCSPKSGHDTVSWYQQALGQGPQFIFQYYEEEERQRGNFPDRFSGHQFPNYSSELNVNALLLGDSALYLCASSFSGRWQPQHFGDGTRLSIL.

DNA for the CDR3: TGTGCCTGGAGTAGAGGGGTCGGGGGGGAGACCCAGTACTTC. Protein sequence: CAWSRGVGGETQYF. The rearrangement links TRBV30 to TRBJ2-5; 7 bases line up with TRBD2. Germline lookup yields CDR1 GTSNPN and CDR2 SVGIG (reference sequence). The CDR3 consists of 14 residues. V lost 2 bases and J lost 5; bases outside the gene matches: 8.

This sequence joins TRBV11-2 and TRBJ1-5; a possible D gene is TRBD1 (5 bases). This CDR3 is built from 15 residues. V dropped 1 base and J dropped 6 bases, with 13 bases sitting between them. Germline V lookup: CDR1 SGHAT, CDR2 FQNNGV. In nucleotides, the CDR3 is TGTGCCAGCAGCTTAGTGGGCAGGAGGGGTCAGCCCCAGCATTTT. As protein: CASSLVGRRGQPQHF.

The rearrangement joins TRBV2 to TRBJ2-2; the match to TRBD1 covers 9 bases. Germline V gene data show CDR1 as SNHLY and CDR2 as FYNNEI. V shed 5 bases and J 4 bases; nucleotides not matched to a gene: 2. This CDR3 is built from 14 residues. CDR3 amino acids: CASSTGQGTGELFF. Written as DNA, the CDR3 is TGTGCCAGCAGTACGGGACAGGGCACCGGGGAGCTGTTTTTT.

This rearrangement joins TRBV5-1 to TRBJ2-7, with TRBD2 matching 7 bases. The CDR3 contains 15 residues. The germline CDR1 and CDR2 sequences are SGHRS and YFSETQ. The junction had 5 bases not matched to a gene; V was cut back by 0 bases and J by 2 bases. The CDR3 sequence is CASSLVGGKPYEQYF. The CDR3 DNA is TGCGCCAGCAGCTTGGTCGGGGGGAAACCCTACGAGCAGTACTTC.

The chain joins TRBV11-2 to TRBJ1-6, with D possibly TRBD1 on 6 matching bases. The germline V gene has CDR1 SGHAT and CDR2 FQNNGV. The V end was cut by 7 bases, the J end by 0 bases, with 13 bases between. The CDR3 sequence is 16 residues long. The CDR3 DNA is TGTGCCAGCACGGGGGGCCGGGGCTCCTATAATTCACCCCTCCACTTT. Its translation: CASTGGRGSYNSPLHF.